This T cell receptor (beta chain) was captured by sequencing in a study of neoadjuvant anti-PD-1 for oral cavity cancer. TCRdb's table, derived via immunoSEQ multiplex PCR, lists solely in-frame clones and lacks some. Of roughly 67,000 clones in the sample, around 83% are singletons; the top ten hold about 3.7%. No culture or expansion preceded analysis of these blood cells. CDR1 is SGHNT, CDR2 YENEEA, per germline. The CDR3 has 15 amino acids. Trimming left V 5 bases short and J 2 bases short, with 14 bases between. The origin of this receptor is a person aged 40 to 85 with oral cavity squamous cell carcinoma. Here the sequenced sample was PBMCs, taken before nivolumab (anti-PD-1) treatment. J is TRBJ2-3 and V is TRBV11-3; D perhaps matches TRBD2 (7 bases). The CDR3 protein is CASSQSAGATDTQYF. The CDR3, as DNA: TGTGCCAGCAGCCAATCTGCGGGGGCCACAGATACGCAGTATTTT.